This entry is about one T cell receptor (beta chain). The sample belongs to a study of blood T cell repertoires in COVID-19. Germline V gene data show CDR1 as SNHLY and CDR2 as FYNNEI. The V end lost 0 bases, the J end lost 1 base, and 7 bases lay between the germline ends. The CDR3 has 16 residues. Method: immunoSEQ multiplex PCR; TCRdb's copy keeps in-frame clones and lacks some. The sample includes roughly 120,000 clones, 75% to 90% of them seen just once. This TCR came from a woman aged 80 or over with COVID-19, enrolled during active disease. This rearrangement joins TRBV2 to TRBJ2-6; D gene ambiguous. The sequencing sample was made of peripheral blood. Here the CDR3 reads CASSEARRSGANVLTF. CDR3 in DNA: TGTGCCAGCAGTGAAGCGCGGCGGTCTGGGGCCAACGTCCTGACTTTC.